These 2 T cell receptor beta chains were all obtained from the same sample, sequenced in a study of T cell repertoires in cytomegalovirus infection. MiXCR was run by TCRdb on the reads, yielding one entry per CDR3 protein. The sample shows roughly 280,000 distinct CDR3 sequences, roughly 15% of them seen only once. The material sequenced was PBMCs. The receptors originated from a human donor in good health (CMV status not recorded). Some clones in this sample may be carry-over from other donors' samples.

This clonotype was found many times. The rearrangement joins TRBV7-2 to TRBJ2-5; 7 bases agree with TRBD2. Germline assignment: CDR1 SGHTA and CDR2 FQGNSA. This CDR3 region has 16 residues. Unmatched junction bases numbered 11, after V lost 5 bases and J lost 2 bases. This chain's CDR3 is CASSPEGRRGQETQYF. The CDR3 DNA follows: TGTGCCAGCAGCCCAGAAGGCCGGCGGGGGCAAGAGACCCAGTACTTC.

CDR3: CASSLVGGSDTQYF. In nucleotides, the CDR3 is TGTGCCAGCAGCTTGGTCGGGGGGTCGGATACGCAGTATTTT. This chain uses TRBV5-6 with TRBJ2-3, with 7 bases identical to TRBD2. The CDR3 sequence is 14 residues long. V gave up 0 bases and J gave up 6 bases; unmatched junction bases: 4. CDR1 and CDR2 (germline): SGHDT, YYEEEE.